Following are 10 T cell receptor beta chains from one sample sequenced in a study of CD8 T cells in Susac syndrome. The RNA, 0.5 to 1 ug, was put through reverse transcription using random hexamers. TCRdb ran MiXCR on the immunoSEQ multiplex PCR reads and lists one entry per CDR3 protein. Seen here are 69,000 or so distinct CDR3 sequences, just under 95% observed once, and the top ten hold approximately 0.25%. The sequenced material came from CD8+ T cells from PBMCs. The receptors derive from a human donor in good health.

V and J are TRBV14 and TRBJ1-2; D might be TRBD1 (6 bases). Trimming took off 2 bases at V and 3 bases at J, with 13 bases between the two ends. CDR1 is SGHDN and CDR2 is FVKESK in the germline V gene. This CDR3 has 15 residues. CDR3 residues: CASSQYTGPHYGYTF. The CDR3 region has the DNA TGTGCCAGCAGCCAATATACAGGGCCCCACTATGGCTACACCTTC.

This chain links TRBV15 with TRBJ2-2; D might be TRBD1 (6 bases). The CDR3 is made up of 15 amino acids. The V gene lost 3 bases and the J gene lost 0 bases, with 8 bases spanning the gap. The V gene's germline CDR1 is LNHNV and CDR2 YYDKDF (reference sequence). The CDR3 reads CATSSRDTNTGELFF. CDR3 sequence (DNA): TGTGCCACCAGCAGCCGGGACACGAACACCGGGGAGCTGTTTTTT.

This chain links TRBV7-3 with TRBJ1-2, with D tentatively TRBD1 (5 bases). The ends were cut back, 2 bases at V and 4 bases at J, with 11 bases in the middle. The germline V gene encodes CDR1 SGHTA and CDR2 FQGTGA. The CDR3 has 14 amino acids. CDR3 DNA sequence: TGTGCCAGCAGCTTAGGGGGGGGAACCTATGGCTACACCTTC. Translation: CASSLGGGTYGYTF. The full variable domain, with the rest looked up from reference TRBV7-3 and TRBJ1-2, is GAGVSQTPSNKVTEKGKYVELRCDPISGHTALYWYRQSLGQGPEFLIYFQGTGAADDSGLPNDRFFAVRPEGSVSTLKIQRTERGDSAVYLCASSLGGGTYGYTFGSGTRLTVV.

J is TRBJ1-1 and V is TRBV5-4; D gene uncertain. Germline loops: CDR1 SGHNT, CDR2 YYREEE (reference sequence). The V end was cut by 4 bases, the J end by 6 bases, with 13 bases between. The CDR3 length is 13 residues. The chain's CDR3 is CASSLKGSSEAFF. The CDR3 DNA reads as TGTGCCAGCAGCCTAAAAGGGAGCTCTGAAGCTTTCTTT.

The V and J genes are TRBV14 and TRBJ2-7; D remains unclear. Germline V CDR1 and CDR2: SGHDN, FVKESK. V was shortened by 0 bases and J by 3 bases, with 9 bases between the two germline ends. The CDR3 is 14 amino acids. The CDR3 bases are TGTGCCAGCAGCCAAGATACCACAGACTACGAGCAGTACGTC. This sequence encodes CASSQDTTDYEQYV.

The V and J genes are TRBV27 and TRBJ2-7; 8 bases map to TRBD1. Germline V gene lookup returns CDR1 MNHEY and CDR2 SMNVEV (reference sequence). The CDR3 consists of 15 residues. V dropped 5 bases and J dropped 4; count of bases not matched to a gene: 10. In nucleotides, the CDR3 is TGTGCCAGCAGTCAGACAGGGGAAGGTAGTTACGAGCAGTACTTC. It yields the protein CASSQTGEGSYEQYF.

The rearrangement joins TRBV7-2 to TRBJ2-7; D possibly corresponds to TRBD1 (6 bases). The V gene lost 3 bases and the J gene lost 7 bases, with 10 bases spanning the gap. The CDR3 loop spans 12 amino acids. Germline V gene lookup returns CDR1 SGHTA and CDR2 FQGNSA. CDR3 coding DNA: TGTGCCAGCAGCTTCAGGGGCGAGGAGCAGTACTTC. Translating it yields CASSFRGEEQYF.

The CDR3 loop reads CASSESGYSNQPQHF. The CDR3 bases are TGTGCCAGCAGTGAATCGGGATATAGCAATCAGCCCCAGCATTTT. The chain is built from TRBV25-1 and TRBJ1-5; the D is unclear. CDR3 size: 15 residues. In germline, CDR1 is MGHDK, CDR2 SYGVNS. V lost 1 base and J 0 bases, leaving 7 bases between the germline ends.

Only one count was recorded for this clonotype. The CDR3 region is CASSQGPRSQETQYF. The CDR3 coding sequence is TGTGCCAGCAGCCAAGGCCCTCGATCCCAAGAGACCCAGTACTTC. The rearrangement joins TRBV3-1 to TRBJ2-5; D unresolved. From germline, CDR1 is LGHDT and CDR2 YNNKEL (reference sequence). The V end lost 1 base, the J end lost 1 base, and 10 bases lay between the germline ends. CDR3 length: 15 residues.

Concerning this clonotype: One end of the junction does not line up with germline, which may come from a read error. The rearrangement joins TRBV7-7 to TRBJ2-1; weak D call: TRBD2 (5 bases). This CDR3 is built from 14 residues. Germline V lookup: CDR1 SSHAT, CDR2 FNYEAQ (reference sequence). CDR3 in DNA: TGTGCTAGCAGCTTAGCGATTACTGACAATGAGCAGTTCTTC. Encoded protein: CASSLAITDNEQFF.